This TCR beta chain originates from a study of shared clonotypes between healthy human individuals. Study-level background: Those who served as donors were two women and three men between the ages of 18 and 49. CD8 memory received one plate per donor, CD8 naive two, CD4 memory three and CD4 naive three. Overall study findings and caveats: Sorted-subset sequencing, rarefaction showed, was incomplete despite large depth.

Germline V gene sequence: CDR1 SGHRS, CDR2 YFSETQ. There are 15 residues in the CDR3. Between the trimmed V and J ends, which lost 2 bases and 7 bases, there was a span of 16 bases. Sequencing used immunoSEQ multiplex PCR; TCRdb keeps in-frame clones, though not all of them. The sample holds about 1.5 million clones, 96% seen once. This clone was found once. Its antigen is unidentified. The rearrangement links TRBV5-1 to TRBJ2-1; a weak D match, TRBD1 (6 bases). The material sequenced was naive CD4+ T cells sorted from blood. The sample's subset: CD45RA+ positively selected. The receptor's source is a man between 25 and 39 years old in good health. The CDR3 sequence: CASSFSTGRVNEQFF. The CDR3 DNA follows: TGCGCCAGCAGCTTTAGTACAGGGCGGGTGAATGAGCAGTTCTTC.